These 29 T cell receptor beta chains originate from one sample sequenced in a study of CD8 T cells in Susac syndrome. Random hexamers primed reverse transcription of roughly 0.5 to 1 ug RNA. MiXCR, applied by TCRdb to the immunoSEQ multiplex PCR reads, yields one record per CDR3 protein. This sample yields 100,000 to 150,000 distinct CDR3 sequences, of which roughly 95% are seen a single time; 0.13% to 0.15% belongs to the top ten. Sequencing used CD4+ T cells from PBMCs. The source is a human donor with Susac syndrome.

This clonotype appeared once. The chain recombines TRBV29-1 with TRBJ2-3; 8 bases align to TRBD1. V was pared by 5 bases and J by 4 bases, with 2 bases of the junction left unmatched. The CDR3 covers 12 residues. Per germline, CDR1 SQVTM and CDR2 ANQGSEA. The DNA for the CDR3 is TGCAGCGTTTCAGGGGGCGCAGATACGCAGTATTTT. Encoded protein: CSVSGGADTQYF.

The V gene is TRBV20-1, the J gene TRBJ2-7; 10 nucleotides align to TRBD2. CDR3 length: 11 residues. CDR1 DFQATT and CDR2 SNEGSKA come from the germline V gene (reference sequence). CDR3 sequence (DNA): TGCAGAATCCTAGCGGGAGAGGAGCAGTACTTC. This encodes CRILAGEEQYF.

This chain joins TRBV12-3 or TRBV12-4 and TRBJ1-1; 9 nucleotides match TRBD1. With 8 bases clipped from V and 1 base from J, the junction kept 8 bases outside the gene matches. CDR3 length: 15 amino acids. CDR3 DNA sequence: TGTGCCAGCGGGGAAAGGGACAGGGCGAACACTGAAGCTTTCTTT. Encoded protein: CASGERDRANTEAFF.

This rearrangement joins TRBV24-1 to TRBJ2-2; D gene ambiguous. The ends were cut back, 3 bases at V and 4 bases at J, with 11 bases in the middle. The CDR3 loop spans 15 amino acids. In germline, CDR1 is KGHDR, CDR2 SFDVKD. Here the CDR3 reads CATSDATVGTGELFF. The CDR3, as DNA: TGTGCCACCAGTGATGCTACAGTCGGCACCGGGGAGCTGTTTTTT.

The V gene is TRBV5-6, the J gene TRBJ2-5, with a possible D match to TRBD1 (6 bases). V was shortened by 3 bases and J by 1 base, with 13 bases between the two germline ends. This CDR3 contains 15 residues. The germline gives CDR1 SGHDT, CDR2 YYEEEE. The CDR3 DNA reads as TGTGCCAGCAGCTCTACTGGCAGGGGCCAAGAGACCCAGTACTTC. This gives the protein CASSSTGRGQETQYF.

This sequence joins TRBV7-2 and TRBJ2-7, with 12 bases matching TRBD2. The V segment lost 5 bases and the J segment 2 bases; nucleotides outside the gene matches: 1. The CDR3 consists of 14 residues. In germline, CDR1 is SGHTA, CDR2 FQGNSA. The CDR3 DNA is TGTGCCAGCAGCCGACTAGCGGGAGCCTACGAGCAGTACTTC. Amino acids: CASSRLAGAYEQYF.

The rearrangement joins TRBV7-3 to TRBJ2-6, with unresolved D. This CDR3 region has 15 residues. The V and J ends lost 5 bases and 4 bases respectively, with 12 bases between them. Germline CDR1 and CDR2: SGHTA and FQGTGA. The CDR3 loop is CASSLASAGANVLTF. The CDR3, as DNA: TGTGCCAGCAGCCTGGCATCCGCGGGGGCCAACGTCCTGACTTTC.

The V call is TRBV10-3, the J call TRBJ1-1; weak D call: TRBD1 (6 bases). In germline, CDR1 is ENHRY, CDR2 SYGVKD. V was clipped by 3 bases and J by 6 bases, with 17 bases between them. The CDR3 extends over 15 amino acids. CDR3 sequence: CAISDRGTRHPEAFF. The DNA of the CDR3 is TGTGCCATCAGTGACAGGGGTACCCGACACCCTGAAGCTTTCTTT.

The chain carries TRBV28 and TRBJ1-5; 12 nucleotides agree with TRBD1. Germline CDR1 is MDHEN and CDR2 is SYDVKM. The J segment lost 5 bases and the V segment lost 8 bases, leaving 7 bases of the junction unmatched. The CDR3 spans 15 residues. The chain's CDR3 is CASRTGQGAYQPQHF. For the CDR3, the DNA is TGTGCCAGCCGTACGGGACAGGGGGCTTATCAGCCCCAGCATTTT.

J is TRBJ1-2 and V is TRBV15; D may be TRBD1 (5 bases). The CDR3 totals 16 residues. Germline CDR1 LNHNV, CDR2 YYDKDF (reference sequence). The V gene lost 0 bases and the J gene lost 4 bases, with 15 bases spanning the gap. The CDR3 DNA reads as TGTGCCACCAGCAGAGATGTCCCGCCCGGGACCTATGGCTACACCTTC. Translation: CATSRDVPPGTYGYTF.

This chain uses TRBV29-1 with TRBJ2-5, with a weak D call TRBD2 (5 bases). V was trimmed by 4 bases and J by 3 bases, leaving 9 bases between them. This CDR3 is built from 12 residues. The germline CDR1 and CDR2 sequences are SQVTM and ANQGSEA. This chain's CDR3 is CSVGTAEETQYF. The DNA for the CDR3 is TGCAGCGTTGGGACTGCCGAAGAGACCCAGTACTTC. Looking up the rest from reference TRBV29-1 and TRBJ2-5 gives the full variable domain: SAVISQKPSRDICQRGTSLTIQCQVDSQVTMMFWYRQQPGQSLTLIATANQGSEATYESGFVIDKFPISRPNLTFSTLTVSNMSPEDSSIYLCSVGTAEETQYFGPGTRLLVL.

V gene TRBV5-1 combines with J gene TRBJ2-2; unclear D gene. The ends were cut back, 7 bases at V and 0 bases at J, with 13 bases in the middle. Germline CDR1 is SGHRS and CDR2 is YFSETQ. This CDR3 is built from 15 residues. The CDR3 DNA sequence: TGCGCCAGCGCCCCCCGGCCTGCGAACACCGGGGAGCTGTTTTTT. It is translated as CASAPRPANTGELFF.

The sample holds one count of this clonotype. This rearrangement joins TRBV7-9 to TRBJ2-2; D possibly matches TRBD1 or TRBD2 (7 bases each). CDR1 SEHNR and CDR2 FQNEAQ come from the germline V gene (reference sequence). The CDR3 totals 16 residues. V lost 5 bases and J 7 bases, leaving 20 bases between the germline ends. The CDR3 is CASSPRGRAGVGELFF. CDR3 bases: TGTGCCAGCAGCCCCAGGGGGAGGGCCGGAGTCGGGGAGCTGTTTTTT. The complete variable domain, with remaining parts taken from reference TRBV7-9 and TRBJ2-2, reads DTGVSQNPRHKITKRGQNVTFRCDPISEHNRLYWYRQTLGQGPEFLTYFQNEAQLEKSRLLSDRFSAERPKGSFSTLEIQRTEQGDSAMYLCASSPRGRAGVGELFFGEGSRLTVL.

The CDR3 DNA follows: TGTGCCAGCAGTTTAGGGGGGATTAGCGGGAGGGTCGAGCAGTACTTC. Translating it yields CASSLGGISGRVEQYF. V gene TRBV27 combines with J gene TRBJ2-7; 11 bases are shared with TRBD2. Per germline, CDR1 MNHEY and CDR2 SMNVEV (reference sequence). The CDR3 length is 16 residues. V lost 2 bases to trimming and J lost 6 bases; unmatched junction nucleotides: 9.

This rearrangement joins TRBV4-3 to TRBJ2-5; a weak D match, TRBD2 (5 bases). Germline V gene data show CDR1 as LGHNA and CDR2 as YSLEER. The CDR3 has 14 residues. V lost 0 bases and J lost 7, with 12 bases in between. The CDR3 sequence is CASSQDSRAGTQYF. For the CDR3, the DNA is TGCGCCAGCAGCCAAGATTCCCGGGCGGGGACCCAGTACTTC.

The CDR3 sequence is CASSLAQGAVGEAFF. CDR3 in DNA: TGCGCCAGCAGCTTGGCCCAGGGGGCAGTTGGGGAAGCTTTCTTT. The J gene is TRBJ1-1, the V gene TRBV5-1; the match to TRBD1 covers 8 bases. CDR3 length: 15 amino acids. Trimming at V came to 0 bases and at J to 8 bases, leaving 9 bases not matched to a gene. Germline CDR1 and CDR2: SGHRS and YFSETQ.

This clonotype was detected once. This chain links TRBV11-2 with TRBJ2-3; 9 bases map to TRBD2. This CDR3 contains 16 residues. J was trimmed by 6 bases and V by 6 bases; bases with no gene match: 13. The germline V gene has CDR1 SGHAT and CDR2 FQNNGV. The DNA of the CDR3 is TGTGCCAGCAGTCCCCGGCGCGGGAGGGCCGAGGATACGCAGTATTTT. Translating it yields CASSPRRGRAEDTQYF. Full variable domain (outside the CDR3, taken from reference TRBV11-2 and TRBJ2-3): EAGVAQSPRYKIIEKRQSVAFWCNPISGHATLYWYQQILGQGPKLLIQFQNNGVVDDSQLPKDRFSAERLKGVDSTLKIQPAKLEDSAVYLCASSPRRGRAEDTQYFGPGTRLTVL.

The rearrangement joins TRBV2 to TRBJ2-3; 7 bases are shared with TRBD1. The length of the CDR3 is 16 residues. Germline V CDR1 and CDR2: SNHLY, FYNNEI. The trim removed 10 bases at V and 0 bases at J, leaving 13 bases unmatched. The CDR3 loop is CATIGDSLFSTDTQYF. CDR3 bases: TGTGCCACCATCGGGGACAGCCTGTTTAGCACAGATACGCAGTATTTT.

V usage is TRBV7-2 and J usage is TRBJ2-3; tentatively, D is TRBD1 (6 bases). CDR1 is SGHTA, CDR2 FQGNSA, per germline. The V end lost 6 bases, the J end lost 6 bases, and 19 bases lay between the germline ends. This CDR3 spans 15 amino acids. CDR3 DNA: TGTGCCAGCAGTCACGACGGGACACCGGGGGATACGCAGTATTTT. Its protein product is CASSHDGTPGDTQYF.

The chain employs TRBV9 and TRBJ2-3, with 8 bases aligning to TRBD2. Looked up from germline, CDR1 is SGDLS and CDR2 is YYNGEE. With 3 bases clipped from V and 5 bases from J, the junction kept 5 bases outside the gene matches. This CDR3 is 14 amino acids long. The CDR3 here is CASSGSGSRDTQYF. The CDR3 DNA reads TGTGCCAGCAGCGGCAGCGGGAGTAGAGATACGCAGTATTTT.

This chain joins TRBV21-1 and TRBJ2-5. TRBV21-1 is deemed a pseudogene. The length of the CDR3 is 15 residues. CDR3 DNA sequence: TGTGCCAGCAGCCATGACCATCTGACGGAAGAGACCCAGTACTTC. It translates to CASSHDHLTEETQYF.

V usage is TRBV7-2 and J usage is TRBJ1-2, with D perhaps TRBD1 (5 bases). The V and J ends lost 5 bases and 9 bases respectively, with 22 bases between them. Germline loops: CDR1 SGHTA, CDR2 FQGNSA. This CDR3 is built from 15 residues. The CDR3 nucleotides are TGTGCCAGCAGCCCCATCGCCAGGGCCGCGGGAAGCTACACCTTC. It codes for CASSPIARAAGSYTF.

The rearrangement links TRBV7-6 to TRBJ2-5, with D unclear. The germline V gene encodes CDR1 SGHVS and CDR2 FNYEAQ. This CDR3 is 12 amino acids long. Trimming left V 0 bases short and J 3 bases short, with 2 bases between. In DNA, the CDR3 is TGTGCCAGCAGCTTAGCGGAAGAGACCCAGTACTTC. It yields the protein CASSLAEETQYF. The whole variable domain, remainder taken from reference TRBV7-6 and TRBJ2-5, is GAGVSQSPRYKVTKRGQDVALRCDPISGHVSLYWYRQALGQGPEFLTYFNYEAQQDKSGLPNDRFSAERPEGSISTLTIQRTEQRDSAMYRCASSLAEETQYFGPGTRLLVL.

The CDR3 reads CASPQPLTSHTGELFF. The CDR3 DNA sequence: TGTGCCAGCCCTCAGCCACTCACTAGCCATACAGGGGAGCTGTTTTTT. V gene TRBV27 combines with J gene TRBJ2-2; D is perhaps TRBD2 (6 bases). The ends were cut back, 8 bases at V and 8 bases at J, with 24 bases in the middle. This CDR3 is 16 amino acids long. Germline V gene sequence: CDR1 MNHEY, CDR2 SMNVEV (reference sequence).

CDR3 sequence: CASSQDWALLTDTQYF. As DNA, the CDR3 is TGTGCCAGCAGCCAAGATTGGGCTCTCCTGACAGATACGCAGTATTTT. The chain is built from TRBV3-1 and TRBJ2-3; D gene ambiguous. V shed 0 bases and J shed 3 bases, with 13 bases lying between them. The CDR3 contains 16 residues. Germline loops: CDR1 LGHDT, CDR2 YNNKEL (reference sequence).

This clonotype was found once. The CDR3 DNA follows: TGCGCCAGCAGCCCTCGACTTGGGGGGAGTCCAACCTACAATGAGCAGTTCTTC. This gives the protein CASSPRLGGSPTYNEQFF. The chain joins TRBV5-1 to TRBJ2-1; a weak D match, TRBD2 (6 bases). The CDR3 loop spans 18 amino acids. Per germline, CDR1 SGHRS and CDR2 YFSETQ. V lost 4 bases to trimming and J lost 2 bases, with 22 bases between them.

Only one count was recorded for this clonotype. CDR3 in DNA: TGTGCCTGGAGCACGGCTGACAATCAGCCCCAGCATTTT. It translates to CAWSTADNQPQHF. The chain links TRBV30 to TRBJ1-5, with unresolved D. The V end lost 3 bases, the J end lost 3 bases, and 9 bases lay between the germline ends. The CDR3 has 13 amino acids. From germline, CDR1 is GTSNPN and CDR2 SVGIG (reference sequence).

The V gene is TRBV14, the J gene TRBJ2-3, with D tentatively TRBD1 (5 bases). The CDR3 is 14 residues long. Trimming took 4 bases from V and 4 from J, leaving 12 bases between them. CDR1 and CDR2 from the germline V gene are SGHDN and FVKESK. CDR3 residues: CASSPLTDADTQYF. CDR3 in DNA: TGTGCCAGCAGCCCTCTGACAGACGCAGATACGCAGTATTTT. Looking up the rest from reference TRBV14 and TRBJ2-3 gives the full variable domain: EAGVTQFPSHSVIEKGQTVTLRCDPISGHDNLYWYRRVMGKEIKFLLHFVKESKQDESGMPNNRFLAERTGGTYSTLKVQPAELEDSGVYFCASSPLTDADTQYFGPGTRLTVL.

J is TRBJ1-1 and V is TRBV12-3 or TRBV12-4; D gene ambiguous. The CDR3 has 14 residues. Trimming removed 6 bases from V and 1 base from J, with 12 bases in between. CDR3 in DNA: TGTGCCAGCAGACCCGCCCGGGGGAACACTGAAGCTTTCTTT. It codes for CASRPARGNTEAFF.